The clone carrying this T cell receptor (beta chain) was picked up many times. This sample was included in a study of T cell repertoires in cytomegalovirus infection. Study context: Both CMV infection and a matching HLA type were indicated by public TCR beta signatures.

MiXCR, applied by TCRdb to the reads, yields one record per CDR3 protein. The sample carries 200,000 or so distinct CDR3 sequences, under 30% recorded once. The V end lost 4 bases, the J end lost 1 base, and 7 bases lay between the germline ends. The CDR3 contains 13 residues. The chain combines TRBV12-3 or TRBV12-4 with TRBJ1-1; D is unresolved. The sequencing sample was made of PBMCs. The receptor was isolated from a human donor in good health (CMV status not recorded). Some clones in this sample may be carry-over from other donors' samples. CDR3 bases: TGTGCCAGCAGTTCGAACACGAACACTGAAGCTTTCTTT. It yields the protein CASSSNTNTEAFF.